Below are 9 T cell receptor beta chains sequenced from a single sample in a study of identical twins. TCRdb redid the calling of the 5' RACE reads with MiXCR, one entry per CDR3 protein. The sample gives 270,000 or so distinct CDR3 sequences, about 8.9% of which show up once; less than 4% is in the top ten. These same data were also listed under a study on yellow fever vaccine responses in identical twins.

Sequenced: CD8+ T cells sorted from blood. Every receptor here comes from a woman aged 18-35 years in good health.

The rearrangement joins TRBV6-1 to TRBJ1-2; 8 bases map to TRBD1. The CDR3 spans 14 residues. The germline CDR1 and CDR2 sequences are MNHNS and SASEGT. After removal of 7 bases from V and 4 bases from J, the junction contained 8 bases not matched to a gene. In DNA form, the CDR3 reads TGTGCCAGCACGGGGACAGGCGGAATCTATGGCTACACCTTC. This translates into CASTGTGGIYGYTF.

The V and J genes are TRBV6-1 and TRBJ2-7; 8 bases map to TRBD1. The CDR3 is 15 residues long. V dropped 6 bases and J dropped 3; count of bases not matched to a gene: 10. CDR1 and CDR2 from the germline V gene are MNHNS and SASEGT. CDR3 residues: CASREIGQGNYEQYF. The CDR3 bases are TGTGCCAGCAGGGAGATAGGACAGGGAAACTACGAGCAGTACTTC.

The sample holds a few counts of this clonotype. The DNA for the CDR3 is TGCGCCAGCAGCCAAGGGGGACGGGGCTACTACGAGCAGTACTTC. It codes for CASSQGGRGYYEQYF. The J gene is TRBJ2-7, the V gene TRBV4-3; D is possibly TRBD1 or TRBD2 (5 bases each). CDR3 length: 15 amino acids. Germline V CDR1 and CDR2: LGHNA, YSLEER. The V and J ends lost 1 base and 3 bases respectively, with 13 bases between them.

This clonotype was counted many times. The rearrangement links TRBV5-1 to TRBJ2-3, with D perhaps assigned TRBD1 or TRBD2 (5 bases each). V was shortened by 4 bases and J by 2 bases, with 11 bases between the two germline ends. Germline V gives CDR1 SGHRS, CDR2 YFSETQ. The CDR3 sequence is 14 residues long. Here the CDR3 reads CASSPGANTDTQYF. In nucleotides, the CDR3 is TGCGCCAGCAGCCCCGGGGCCAACACAGATACGCAGTATTTT.

The CDR3 DNA reads TGCAGTGCCGTCATAGCGGACCACAATGAGCAGTTCTTC. It codes for CSAVIADHNEQFF. This chain connects TRBV20-1 to TRBJ2-1, with D perhaps TRBD2 (6 bases). The germline gives CDR1 DFQATT, CDR2 SNEGSKA (reference sequence). V dropped 6 bases and J dropped 5 bases, with 14 bases sitting between them. The CDR3 consists of 13 residues.

This clonotype occurred a few times. The gene calls are TRBV11-2 and TRBJ2-7, with D perhaps TRBD1 (5 bases). This CDR3 has 15 amino acids. V was cut by 0 bases and J by 2 bases, with 11 bases left in between. From germline, CDR1 is SGHAT and CDR2 FQNNGV. CDR3 in DNA: TGTGCCAGCAGCTTAGAAGCAGGGAAAACCTACGAGCAGTACTTC. Translated, it gives CASSLEAGKTYEQYF.

The chain carries TRBV7-2 and TRBJ2-5; 9 bases agree with TRBD2. V lost 0 bases to trimming and J lost 3 bases; unmatched junction nucleotides: 11. CDR3 length equals 18 residues. Germline lookup yields CDR1 SGHTA and CDR2 FQGNSA. The DNA for the CDR3 is TGTGCCAGCAGCTTAGCCTGGGCGGGAGGGCGAATCAAAGAGACCCAGTACTTC. Protein: CASSLAWAGGRIKETQYF. The entire variable domain, with the rest obtained from reference TRBV7-2 and TRBJ2-5, is as follows: GAGVSQSPSNKVTEKGKDVELRCDPISGHTALYWYRQSLGQGLEFLIYFQGNSAPDKSGLPSDRFSAERTGGSVSTLTIQRTQQEDSAVYLCASSLAWAGGRIKETQYFGPGTRLLVL.

This clonotype has more than one count but fewer than ten. The gene calls are TRBV19 and TRBJ2-1; 12 bases line up with TRBD2. Germline trimming cut 5 bases from V and 7 bases from J; bases unmatched to any gene: 12. CDR1 and CDR2 from the germline V gene are LNHDA and SQIVND (reference sequence). There are 17 residues in the CDR3. The CDR3 nucleotides read TGTGCCAGTAGTTCACCCCTAGCGGGAGGGCCAGTGAATGAGCAGTTCTTC. This gives the protein CASSSPLAGGPVNEQFF.

This sequence joins TRBV5-1 and TRBJ2-2; a weak D match, TRBD1 (5 bases). Germline V gene data show CDR1 as SGHRS and CDR2 as YFSETQ. The ends were cut back, 4 bases at V and 1 base at J, with 8 bases in the middle. This CDR3 has 14 residues. CDR3 DNA sequence: TGCGCCAGCAGCCCACAGGTGAACACCGGGGAGCTGTTTTTT. This encodes CASSPQVNTGELFF. Looking up the rest from reference TRBV5-1 and TRBJ2-2 gives the full variable domain: KAGVTQTPRYLIKTRGQQVTLSCSPISGHRSVSWYQQTPGQGLQFLFEYFSETQRNKGNFPGRFSGRQFSNSRSEMNVSTLELGDSALYLCASSPQVNTGELFFGEGSRLTVL.